The clone carrying this T cell receptor beta chain has just a few counts. This record belongs to a study of T cells of healthy individuals. TCRdb analysed the 5' RACE reads with MiXCR anew, one entry per CDR3 protein. The sample has 60,000 to 70,000 distinct CDR3 sequences, about 16% seen once; the top ten hold 4% to 5%. The germline CDR1 and CDR2 sequences are WNHNN and SYGVQD (reference sequence). Trimming pared 0 bases from V and 4 bases from J, leaving 10 bases between. The CDR3 has 15 amino acids. This sequence joins TRBV10-1 and TRBJ1-3; TRBD1 is a possible D gene (5 bases). This sequence originates from a human donor in good health. The CDR3: CASSESPGQGNTIYF. The CDR3 coding sequence is TGCGCCAGCAGTGAGTCTCCAGGGCAAGGAAACACCATATATTTT.